A single sample is the source of the 9 T cell receptor beta chains below, sequenced in a study of vaccination effects on CD4 cells after COVID-19. Clones were read by immunoSEQ multiplex PCR, and TCRdb kept only the in-frame ones, dropping some. The profile shows about 71,000 clones, 65% to 85% of them singletons. These TCRs' antigens remain unknown. In the ViraFEST assay, antigen-specific CD4+ clonotypes were identified by expansion after peptide-pool stimulation. Subsequent to roughly 9 days of culture, CD4+ T cells were isolated. Nucleocapsid antibodies stayed negative before and after vaccination, showing no earlier SARS-CoV-2 infection. The sequences come from CD4+ T cells from PBMCs cultured with HCoV-OC43 spike peptides, collected before COVID-19 vaccination. Subset noted: HCoV-OC43 spike overlapping peptide pool stimulation. Receptor source: a human donor who received a COVID-19 vaccine.

This clone appeared a few times. V and J are TRBV4-3 and TRBJ2-2; D gene uncertain. V lost 0 bases and J 5 bases, leaving 13 bases between the germline ends. The CDR3 contains 16 residues. CDR1 is LGHNA and CDR2 is YSLEER in the germline V gene. As DNA, the CDR3 is TGCGCCAGCAGCCAAGAGGGGATGGGCCCGACCGGGGAGCTGTTTTTT. This encodes CASSQEGMGPTGELFF.

CDR3 DNA sequence: TGTGCCAGCAGCTTATTGCGCAGCCACTATGGCTACACCTTC. The encoded protein is CASSLLRSHYGYTF. V is TRBV7-9 and J is TRBJ1-2; D uncertain. In germline, CDR1 is SEHNR, CDR2 FQNEAQ (reference sequence). Trimming cost V 2 bases and J 3 bases, with 10 bases left between them. This CDR3 comprises 14 residues. The full variable domain, rest sourced from reference TRBV7-9 and TRBJ1-2, is DTGVSQNPRHKITKRGQNVTFRCDPISEHNRLYWYRQTLGQGPEFLTYFQNEAQLEKSRLLSDRFSAERPKGSFSTLEIQRTEQGDSAMYLCASSLLRSHYGYTFGSGTRLTVV.

The chain carries TRBV5-1 and TRBJ2-5; a weak D match, TRBD2 (5 bases). The V gene lost 5 bases and the J gene lost 2 bases, with 13 bases spanning the gap. Germline CDR1 SGHRS, CDR2 YFSETQ. There are 14 residues in the CDR3. For the CDR3, the DNA is TGCGCCAGCAGTTCGATACGGGGACAAGAGACCCAGTACTTC. Its protein product is CASSSIRGQETQYF.

This clone has just a few counts. The CDR3 coding sequence is TGTGCCAGCTCCGAGGGGCAGACAGATACGCAGTATTTT. This translates into CASSEGQTDTQYF. The J gene is TRBJ2-3, the V gene TRBV18, with D perhaps given as TRBD1 or TRBD2 (5 bases each). The CDR3 sequence is 13 residues long. Germline-derived CDR1 and CDR2 are KGHSH and LQKENI. V was trimmed by 6 bases and J by 3 bases, leaving 10 bases between them.

This chain links TRBV5-4 with TRBJ2-5; a weak D match, TRBD2 (5 bases). The CDR3 covers 17 residues. The germline V gene has CDR1 SGHNT and CDR2 YYREEE (reference sequence). With 4 bases removed from V and 4 bases from J, the gap between germline ends came to 23 bases. The CDR3 bases are TGTGCCAGCAGCCCCCAACCTGCGGCCGTAGAGGGAGAGACCCAGTACTTC. This encodes CASSPQPAAVEGETQYF.

The chain uses TRBV5-1 and TRBJ1-2; TRBD1 is a possible D gene (5 bases). Per germline, CDR1 SGHRS and CDR2 YFSETQ. V lost 0 bases and J lost 3, with 12 bases in between. This CDR3 is 15 amino acids long. CDR3 sequence reads: CASSLGGGVDYGYTF. CDR3 DNA sequence: TGCGCCAGCAGCTTGGGCGGAGGGGTGGACTATGGCTACACCTTC.

J is TRBJ2-1 and V is TRBV11-2; the D gene is possibly TRBD2 (6 bases). The CDR3 totals 14 residues. V shed 5 bases and J shed 0 bases, with 8 bases lying between them. CDR1 is SGHAT, CDR2 FQNNGV, per germline. The CDR3 here is CASSATSSYNEQFF. The CDR3 region has the DNA TGTGCCAGCAGCGCGACTAGCTCCTACAATGAGCAGTTCTTC.

V and J are TRBV6-5 and TRBJ2-1; 8 bases fit TRBD2. The germline V gene has CDR1 MNHEY and CDR2 SVGAGI. Trimming took 4 bases from V and 4 from J; bases not matched to a gene: 3. There are 14 residues in the CDR3. This CDR3 reads CASSSAGGYNEQFF. The CDR3 coding sequence is TGTGCCAGCAGTTCTGCGGGGGGTTACAATGAGCAGTTCTTC.

The chain joins TRBV27 to TRBJ2-2, with D possibly being TRBD1 (6 bases). Trimming stripped 3 bases from V and 0 bases from J, with 8 bases between. The CDR3 loop spans 15 amino acids. CDR1 is MNHEY, CDR2 SMNVEV, per germline (reference sequence). The chain's CDR3 is CASSFWTANTGELFF. The CDR3 nucleotides are TGTGCCAGCAGTTTCTGGACAGCGAACACCGGGGAGCTGTTTTTT.